This is a list of T cell receptor beta chains from one sample in a study of blood T cell repertoires in COVID-19. Sequenced by immunoSEQ multiplex PCR; TCRdb stores in-frame clones only, minus some. This sample has around 11,000 clones, with around four fifths found just once. The specimen was peripheral blood. These receptors came from a human donor in a cohort sampled during active COVID-19. The CDR3 runs from the conserved cysteine through the conserved F or W. A D gene is named only where the DNA matches it firmly. Some rows mark clone size as missing; the rest say once, few, many or name a class of expanded clone.

V: TRBV6-5; D: NA; J: TRBJ2-1; size: NA; DNA: TGTGCCAGCAGTCGAGGGCTAACCACCTACAATGAGCAGTTCTTC; CDR3: CASSRGLTTYNEQFF
V: TRBV5-1; D: TRBD1; J: TRBJ2-7; size: NA; DNA: TGCGCCAGCAGCTTAGACGGGACAGCGGTCTACGAGCAGTACTTC; CDR3: CASSLDGTAVYEQYF
V: TRBV7-9; D: TRBD1; J: TRBJ1-4; size: NA; DNA: TGTGCCAGCAGCAGACAGGGAAAAGCTAATGAAAAACTGTTTTTT; CDR3: CASSRQGKANEKLFF
V: TRBV27; D: TRBD2; J: TRBJ2-2; size: NA; DNA: TGTGCCAGCAGTACTAGCGGGAGGCCCCCCGGGGAGCTGTTTTTT; CDR3: CASSTSGRPPGELFF
V: TRBV28; D: NA; J: TRBJ2-7; size: NA; DNA: TGTGCCAGCAGTTTAGATTCGGCCAGGGCGCACGAGCAGTACTTC; CDR3: CASSLDSARAHEQYF
V: TRBV29-1; D: NA; J: TRBJ1-1; size: NA; DNA: TGCAGCGTTGAAGATTACGGGGGGAGCACTGAAACTTTCTTT; CDR3: CSVEDYGGSTETFF
V: TRBV30; D: NA; J: TRBJ1-1; size: NA; DNA: TGTGCCTGGAGCCTACAGGGGAACACTGAAGCTTTCTTT; CDR3: CAWSLQGNTEAFF
V: TRBV24-1; D: NA; J: TRBJ1-5; size: NA; DNA: TGTGCCACCGCAGGTGGAGGGGTCAATCAGCCCCAGCATTTT; CDR3: CATAGGGVNQPQHF
V: TRBV4-1; D: TRBD2; J: TRBJ2-7; size: NA; DNA: TGCGCCAGCAGCCAAAGGACTAGCGGGAGAGGGGGGATAACTTACGAGCAGTACTTC; CDR3: CASSQRTSGRGGITYEQYF
V: TRBV7-2; D: NA; J: TRBJ2-2; size: NA; DNA: TGTGCCAGCAGCTTAGTTCTGGCAACCGGGGAGCTGTTTTTT; CDR3: CASSLVLATGELFF
V: TRBV28; D: NA; J: TRBJ1-5; size: NA; DNA: TGTGCCAGCAGGCCTCTTAACAGGGTAGGACAGCCCCAGCATTTT; CDR3: CASRPLNRVGQPQHF
V: TRBV2; D: TRBD1; J: TRBJ1-1; size: NA; DNA: TGTGCCAAGAGGGACAGTCGGAACACTGAAGCTTTCTTT; CDR3: CAKRDSRNTEAFF
V: TRBV19; D: NA; J: TRBJ2-4; size: NA; DNA: TGTGCCAGCAGGGACATGACCAAAAACATTCAGTACTTC; CDR3: CASRDMTKNIQYF
V: TRBV15; D: TRBD2; J: TRBJ2-1; size: NA; DNA: TGTGCCACCAGCAAACGGGGGTTTAGCGGGAGGAGGGATAATGAGCAGTTCTTC; CDR3: CATSKRGFSGRRDNEQFF
V: TRBV29-1; D: TRBD1; J: TRBJ2-7; size: medium-sized; DNA: TGCAGCGTGGGGGAGGGGACAGGGGAGCGGTACGAGCAGTACTTC; CDR3: CSVGEGTGERYEQYF
V: TRBV15; D: NA; J: TRBJ1-3; size: NA; DNA: TGTGCCACCAGCCAAGAACGAGGTCGCGATGGAAACACCATATATTTT; CDR3: CATSQERGRDGNTIYF
V: TRBV28; D: TRBD2; J: TRBJ2-7; size: NA; DNA: TGTGCCAGCAGCCGAGGGACTAGCGGAACCTACGAGCAGTACTTC; CDR3: CASSRGTSGTYEQYF
V: TRBV18; D: TRBD1; J: TRBJ2-3; size: NA; DNA: TGTGCCAGCTCACAACTGACAGGGGTTCCGCCAGATACGCAGTATTTT; CDR3: CASSQLTGVPPDTQYF
V: TRBV2; D: TRBD2; J: TRBJ2-5; size: NA; DNA: TGTGCCAGCAGGACCCAACCGGGACTAGCGGAAAGACAAGAGACCCAGTACTTC; CDR3: CASRTQPGLAERQETQYF
V: TRBV10-3; D: NA; J: TRBJ1-3; size: NA; DNA: TGTGCCATCAGTGAGCCCAGGGCTGGAAACACCATATATTTT; CDR3: CAISEPRAGNTIYF
V: TRBV6-1; D: TRBD1; J: TRBJ1-4; size: NA; DNA: TGTGCCAGCAGTGAAGCCGCAGGACAGGGTGAAAAACTGTTTTTT; CDR3: CASSEAAGQGEKLFF
V: TRBV19; D: TRBD1; J: TRBJ1-1; size: NA; DNA: TGTGCCAGTAGTACGGGACAGATGAACACTGAAGCTTTCTTT; CDR3: CASSTGQMNTEAFF
V: TRBV28; D: NA; J: TRBJ1-2; size: NA; DNA: TGTGCCAGCAGTTTAACGCAGGCTGCTGGCTACACCTTC; CDR3: CASSLTQAAGYTF
V: TRBV7-9; D: NA; J: TRBJ2-7; size: NA; DNA: TGTGCCAGCAGCCTAAGAGAGAGCTCCTACGAGCAGTACTTC; CDR3: CASSLRESSYEQYF
V: TRBV10-3; D: NA; J: TRBJ1-1; size: NA; DNA: TGTGCCATCAGTCCCTTGGGGGGAAGCACTGAAGCTTTCTTT; CDR3: CAISPLGGSTEAFF
V: TRBV27; D: NA; J: TRBJ1-1; size: NA; DNA: TGTGCCAGCAGACAGACGTGGAACACTGAAGCTTTCTTT; CDR3: CASRQTWNTEAFF
V: TRBV6-5; D: TRBD1; J: TRBJ2-7; size: NA; DNA: TGTGCCAGCAGTTCATCGGGACAGTTCCACGAGCAGTACTTC; CDR3: CASSSSGQFHEQYF
V: TRBV28; D: TRBD2; J: TRBJ2-5; size: NA; DNA: TGTGCCAGCAGTTTAGGGGGGGTTCAAGAGACCCAGTACTTC; CDR3: CASSLGGVQETQYF
V: TRBV14; D: NA; J: TRBJ2-7; size: NA; DNA: TGTGCCAGCAGCCAACACCTAAACTACGAGCAGTACTTC; CDR3: CASSQHLNYEQYF
V: TRBV15; D: NA; J: TRBJ2-1; size: NA; DNA: TGTGCCACCAGCAGAGATCTCGGACTCCTCTCCGAGCAGTTCTTC; CDR3: CATSRDLGLLSEQFF
V: TRBV5-1; D: NA; J: TRBJ2-3; size: NA; DNA: TGCGCCAGCAGCAAACAGGGTGGGTCAGTCGGGGATACGCAGTATTTT; CDR3: CASSKQGGSVGDTQYF
V: TRBV4-1; D: TRBD2; J: TRBJ2-3; size: once; DNA: TGCGCCAGCAGCCAATCCAAAGCGGCGGGAGTTCGTACCCTACCTAGCACAGATACGCAGTATTTT; CDR3: CASSQSKAAGVRTLPSTDTQYF
V: TRBV9; D: TRBD2; J: TRBJ2-3; size: NA; DNA: TGTGCCAGCAGCGTAGAGGCTAGCGGGAGCACAGATACGCAGTATTTT; CDR3: CASSVEASGSTDTQYF
V: TRBV7-2; D: NA; J: TRBJ2-1; size: NA; DNA: TGTGCCAGCAGCTTAGAGTCCCGCAGGTTAAACAATGAGCAGTTCTTC; CDR3: CASSLESRRLNNEQFF
V: TRBV19; D: TRBD1; J: TRBJ1-5; size: NA; DNA: TGTGCCAGTAGTATCTTGACAGGGGGCAATCAGCCCCAGCATTTT; CDR3: CASSILTGGNQPQHF
V: TRBV7-9; D: NA; J: TRBJ1-1; size: once; DNA: TGTGCCAGCAGCCCCCCGGGGTCGGAGAACACTGAAGCTTTCTTT; CDR3: CASSPPGSENTEAFF
V: TRBV28; D: NA; J: TRBJ2-4; size: NA; DNA: TGTGCCAGCAGTCTGCAGGGCCTGGAAGCCAAAAACATTCAGTACTTC; CDR3: CASSLQGLEAKNIQYF
V: TRBV28; D: NA; J: TRBJ2-3; size: NA; DNA: TGTGCCAGCAGTCCCACCGGCGGTCCCACAGATACGCAGTATTTT; CDR3: CASSPTGGPTDTQYF
V: TRBV19; D: TRBD2; J: TRBJ2-1; size: few; DNA: TGTGCCAGTAGTATTAGCGGGAGGGCCTACAATGAGCAGTTCTTC; CDR3: CASSISGRAYNEQFF
V: TRBV30; D: NA; J: TRBJ1-1; size: NA; DNA: TGTGCCTGGACCCGCCGGGGAAGGGAAGCTTTCTTT; CDR3: CAWTRRGREAFF
V: TRBV7-2; D: NA; J: TRBJ1-2; size: NA; DNA: TGTGCCAGCAGCCCTCGCAAAGGGGCCCTACTAGGCTACACCTTC; CDR3: CASSPRKGALLGYTF
V: TRBV18; D: TRBD1; J: TRBJ1-1; size: NA; DNA: TGTGCCAGCTCTCAGGGCAGGGGGCGCGAGGCTGAAGCTTTCTTT; CDR3: CASSQGRGREAEAFF
V: TRBV5-4; D: NA; J: TRBJ1-5; size: NA; DNA: TGTGCCAGCAGCACGGGAGGACGGGGCAATCAGCCCCAGCATTTT; CDR3: CASSTGGRGNQPQHF
V: TRBV28; D: TRBD1; J: TRBJ2-7; size: NA; DNA: TGTGCCTCAGGACAGGAGCACTACGAGCAGTACTTC; CDR3: CASGQEHYEQYF
V: TRBV5-1; D: TRBD1; J: TRBJ1-4; size: NA; DNA: TGCGCCAGCAGCCAACAGGGGGGAAGTGAAAAACTGTTTTTT; CDR3: CASSQQGGSEKLFF
V: TRBV27; D: TRBD2; J: TRBJ2-2; size: NA; DNA: TGTGCCAGCAGGCACGGGGGGGGCACCGGGGAGCTGTTTTTT; CDR3: CASRHGGGTGELFF
V: TRBV11-2; D: TRBD2; J: TRBJ2-3; size: NA; DNA: TGTGCCAGCAGCTTAGTGGGGCTAGCGGGAGCCGGAGATACGCAGTATTTT; CDR3: CASSLVGLAGAGDTQYF
V: TRBV19; D: NA; J: TRBJ2-1; size: NA; DNA: TGTGCCAGTAGTAATTTGGGCGATGAGCAGTTCTTC; CDR3: CASSNLGDEQFF
V: TRBV5-1; D: NA; J: TRBJ2-1; size: NA; DNA: TGCGCCAGCAGCTTAAGGGGCAACGCCGCCTACAATGAGCAGTTCTTC; CDR3: CASSLRGNAAYNEQFF
V: TRBV5-5; D: TRBD2; J: TRBJ2-3; size: NA; DNA: TGTGCCAGCAGCCTCCCGGGACTAGCAAGCACAGATACGCAGTATTTT; CDR3: CASSLPGLASTDTQYF